The 22 T cell receptor beta chains in this list originate from one sample, sequenced in a study of human thymus T cells. The assay was immunoSEQ multiplex PCR, and TCRdb's table has in-frame clones only and misses some. The sample yields about 43,000 clones, roughly 94% seen once. The sequenced material came from blood. These receptors all come from a girl in the first two years of life with a congenital heart defect but otherwise immunologically healthy.

In nucleotides, the CDR3 is TGTGCCTGCGGCGGTGGGAGGCGGCCCTACGAGCAGTACTTC. Its protein is CACGGGRRPYEQYF. V usage is TRBV28 and J usage is TRBJ2-7, with D possibly being TRBD2 (6 bases). V was clipped by 11 bases and J by 2 bases, with 19 bases between them. Germline V CDR1 and CDR2: MDHEN, SYDVKM. The CDR3 runs 14 residues.

The chain joins TRBV6-4 to TRBJ2-3, with TRBD1 as a possible D gene (5 bases). Trimming removed 7 bases from V and 0 bases from J, with 14 bases in between. The CDR3 sequence is 15 residues long. From germline, CDR1 is MRHNA and CDR2 SNTAGT. The CDR3 DNA is TGTGCCAGCATTGGGGCAGCAGCTAGCACAGATACGCAGTATTTT. Translated: CASIGAAASTDTQYF.

The J gene is TRBJ2-7, the V gene TRBV7-2; 9 bases agree with TRBD2. The CDR3 is 16 residues long. Germline values: CDR1 SGHTA, CDR2 FQGNSA. V lost 4 bases to trimming and J lost 1 base; unmatched junction nucleotides: 8. This CDR3 is CASSSQPLAGSYEQYF. CDR3 DNA: TGTGCCAGCAGCTCCCAGCCGCTAGCGGGGTCCTACGAGCAGTACTTC.

The sample holds one count of this clone. The V gene is TRBV19, the J gene TRBJ2-4; D is undetermined. The CDR3 consists of 12 residues. V lost 3 bases to trimming and J lost 6 bases, with 6 bases between them. Germline V gene lookup returns CDR1 LNHDA and CDR2 SQIVND (reference sequence). For the CDR3, the DNA is TGTGCCAGTAGTATGTCCCCAAACATTCAGTACTTC. Its translation: CASSMSPNIQYF.

This chain uses TRBV7-9 with TRBJ1-1, with D possibly matching TRBD1 (6 bases). Between the trimmed V and J ends, which lost 6 bases and 2 bases, there was a span of 19 bases. The CDR3 loop spans 16 amino acids. Germline loops: CDR1 SEHNR, CDR2 FQNEAQ (reference sequence). For the CDR3, the DNA is TGTGCCAGCAGGCTTCCCCGCAGGGGCCTTAACACTGAAGCTTTCTTT. It yields the protein CASRLPRRGLNTEAFF. The full variable domain, with the rest looked up from reference TRBV7-9 and TRBJ1-1, is DTGVSQNPRHKITKRGQNVTFRCDPISEHNRLYWYRQTLGQGPEFLTYFQNEAQLEKSRLLSDRFSAERPKGSFSTLEIQRTEQGDSAMYLCASRLPRRGLNTEAFFGQGTRLTVV.

This rearrangement joins TRBV2 to TRBJ2-1; 8 bases are a match to TRBD2. The V gene's germline CDR1 is SNHLY and CDR2 FYNNEI. The CDR3 runs 16 residues. V lost 8 bases to trimming and J lost 6 bases; unmatched junction nucleotides: 15. The CDR3 here is CASQYRVGLAGNEQFF. CDR3 nucleotides: TGTGCCAGCCAGTATAGGGTCGGACTAGCCGGCAATGAGCAGTTCTTC.

V and J are TRBV19 and TRBJ1-2; D possibly corresponds to TRBD1 (6 bases). V lost 7 bases to trimming and J lost 8 bases, with 20 bases between them. CDR3 length: 14 residues. Germline CDR1 is LNHDA and CDR2 is SQIVND (reference sequence). CDR3 nucleotides: TGTGCCAGTACCGACAGGTCGATAACTAAGGGCTACACCTTC. Amino acid sequence: CASTDRSITKGYTF.

The V gene is TRBV5-1, the J gene TRBJ2-7; D is perhaps TRBD2 (8 bases). Germline CDR1 and CDR2: SGHRS and YFSETQ. The CDR3 sequence is 20 residues long. V was pared by 0 bases and J by 6 bases, with 31 bases between. CDR3 coding DNA: TGCGCCAGCAGCTTGGACGACAGGGCGGTAGGCGGGAGGCGGGTTCGCGAGCAGTACTTC. Amino acid sequence: CASSLDDRAVGGRRVREQYF.

CDR3 sequence (DNA): TGTGCCAGCAGCGCCCACAGGGAGACCGGGGAGCTGTTTTTT. The encoded protein is CASSAHRETGELFF. V gene TRBV9 combines with J gene TRBJ2-2, with D maybe TRBD1 (6 bases). V gave up 3 bases and J gave up 5 bases, with 11 bases separating them. Germline loops: CDR1 SGDLS, CDR2 YYNGEE. This CDR3 spans 14 amino acids.

The V call is TRBV27, the J call TRBJ2-7; the D is unclear. In germline, CDR1 is MNHEY, CDR2 SMNVEV (reference sequence). V was cut by 4 bases and J by 4 bases, with 8 bases left in between. This CDR3 spans 12 amino acids. CDR3 amino acids: CASSSDGYEQYF. The DNA for the CDR3 is TGTGCCAGCAGTTCGGACGGTTACGAGCAGTACTTC.

This clone has just one count. The chain employs TRBV11-2 and TRBJ1-5; no reliable D call. CDR3 length: 13 residues. Germline-derived CDR1 and CDR2 are SGHAT and FQNNGV. Trimming left V 1 base short and J 7 bases short, with 8 bases between. DNA for the CDR3: TGTGCCAGCAGCTTAGGGGCCGGACAGCCCCAGCATTTT. As protein: CASSLGAGQPQHF.

The chain links TRBV28 to TRBJ2-2; D is possibly TRBD2 (6 bases). Deletions cut 2 bases from V and 2 bases from J, with 9 bases between. The germline gives CDR1 MDHEN, CDR2 SYDVKM. The CDR3 is 15 amino acids. The CDR3 DNA is TGTGCCAGCAGTTTACCTAGCGACAACACCGGGGAGCTGTTTTTT. Protein product: CASSLPSDNTGELFF.

This clone was detected only a few times. V gene TRBV6-6 combines with J gene TRBJ1-4; D not resolved. Germline lookup yields CDR1 MNHNY and CDR2 SVGAGI (reference sequence). Trimming stripped 4 bases from V and 8 bases from J, with 11 bases between. The CDR3 runs 13 residues. Here the CDR3 reads CASSFLGGEKLFF. The CDR3 DNA reads TGTGCCAGCAGTTTCCTCGGTGGAGAAAAACTGTTTTTT.

The chain is built from TRBV9 and TRBJ2-7; unclear D gene. The V gene's germline CDR1 is SGDLS and CDR2 YYNGEE. Between the trimmed V and J ends, which lost 2 bases and 5 bases, there was a span of 26 bases. The CDR3 loop spans 18 amino acids. Here the CDR3 reads CASSVGFRISPPKNEQYF. CDR3 in DNA: TGTGCCAGCAGCGTGGGCTTCAGGATATCCCCCCCTAAGAACGAGCAGTACTTC.

This clone occurred a few times. The rearrangement links TRBV21-1 to TRBJ1-1. TRBV21-1 is a pseudogene. The CDR3 loop spans 15 amino acids. The DNA of the CDR3 is TGTGCCAGCAGCAAAGGGGAACAGTTGAACACTGAAGCTTTCTTT. It yields the protein CASSKGEQLNTEAFF.

V usage is TRBV6-1 and J usage is TRBJ2-3; D tentatively fits TRBD1 or TRBD2 (5 bases each). Germline CDR1 MNHNS, CDR2 SASEGT. V was shortened by 3 bases and J by 3 bases, with 7 bases between the two germline ends. CDR3 length: 13 residues. CDR3 sequence: CASSEGRTDTQYF. The CDR3 region has the DNA TGTGCCAGCAGTGAGGGACGGACAGATACGCAGTATTTT.

This clone was counted between two and nine times. This chain uses TRBV19 with TRBJ1-2; no clear D. This CDR3 has 14 residues. The ends were cut back, 7 bases at V and 7 bases at J, with 19 bases in the middle. CDR1 is LNHDA and CDR2 is SQIVND in the germline V gene (reference sequence). The DNA for the CDR3 is TGTGCCAGTACCGTGCGAGGGCCCAGTAGTGGCTACACCTTC. This codes for CASTVRGPSSGYTF.

The chain combines TRBV27 with TRBJ2-3; 14 nucleotides agree with TRBD2. The ends lost 6 bases at V and 3 bases at J; junction bases unmatched: 14. The CDR3 runs to 19 residues. CDR1 and CDR2 from the germline V gene are MNHEY and SMNVEV (reference sequence). The CDR3 region is CASRRDGTSGRRGTDTQYF. CDR3 in DNA: TGTGCCAGCAGAAGGGATGGGACTAGCGGGAGAAGAGGGACAGATACGCAGTATTTT.

The genes are TRBV2 and TRBJ2-1, with 9 bases aligning to TRBD2. The CDR3 spans 15 residues. CDR1 is SNHLY, CDR2 FYNNEI, per germline. V was pared by 6 bases and J by 4 bases, with 7 bases of the junction left unmatched. CDR3 nucleotide sequence: TGTGCCAGCAGGCCCGGGCTAGCGGGATACAATGAGCAGTTCTTC. This sequence encodes CASRPGLAGYNEQFF.

The V gene is TRBV10-3, the J gene TRBJ2-1; D gene uncertain. With 6 bases removed from V and 6 bases from J, the gap between germline ends came to 9 bases. Germline V CDR1 and CDR2: ENHRY, SYGVKD. This CDR3 has 12 amino acids. CDR3 nucleotide sequence: TGTGCCATCAGCACGGACCCCAATGAGCAGTTCTTC. It codes for CAISTDPNEQFF.

The chain joins TRBV15 to TRBJ1-1, with 7 bases fitting TRBD1. The V gene end was trimmed by 0 bases and the J gene end by 1 base; junction bases not matched to a gene: 8. The CDR3 totals 17 residues. Germline lookup yields CDR1 LNHNV and CDR2 YYDKDF (reference sequence). CDR3 in DNA: TGTGCCACCAGCAGAGATGGCCCACAGGGGAGGAACACTGAAGCTTTCTTT. Translated, it gives CATSRDGPQGRNTEAFF.

J is TRBJ2-5 and V is TRBV19; either TRBD1 or TRBD2 may supply D (5 bases each). Germline values: CDR1 LNHDA, CDR2 SQIVND (reference sequence). V gave up 4 bases and J gave up 9 bases, with 18 bases separating them. The CDR3 totals 14 residues. CDR3 DNA sequence: TGTGCCAGTAGTAGGCCAGGGACCAGTCCCCCCCAGTACTTC. As protein: CASSRPGTSPPQYF.